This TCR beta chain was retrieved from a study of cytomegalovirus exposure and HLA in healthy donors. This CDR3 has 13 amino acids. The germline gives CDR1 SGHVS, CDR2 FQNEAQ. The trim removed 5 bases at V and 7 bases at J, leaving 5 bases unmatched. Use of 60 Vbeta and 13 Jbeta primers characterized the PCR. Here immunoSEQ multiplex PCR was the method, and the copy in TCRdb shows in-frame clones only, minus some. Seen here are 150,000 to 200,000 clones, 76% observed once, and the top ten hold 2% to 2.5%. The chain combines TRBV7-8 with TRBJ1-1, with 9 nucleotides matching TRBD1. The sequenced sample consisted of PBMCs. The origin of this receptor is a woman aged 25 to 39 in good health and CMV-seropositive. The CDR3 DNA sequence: TGTGCCAGCAGCGGTGGACAGGGGCTTGAAGCTTTCTTT. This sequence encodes CASSGGQGLEAFF.